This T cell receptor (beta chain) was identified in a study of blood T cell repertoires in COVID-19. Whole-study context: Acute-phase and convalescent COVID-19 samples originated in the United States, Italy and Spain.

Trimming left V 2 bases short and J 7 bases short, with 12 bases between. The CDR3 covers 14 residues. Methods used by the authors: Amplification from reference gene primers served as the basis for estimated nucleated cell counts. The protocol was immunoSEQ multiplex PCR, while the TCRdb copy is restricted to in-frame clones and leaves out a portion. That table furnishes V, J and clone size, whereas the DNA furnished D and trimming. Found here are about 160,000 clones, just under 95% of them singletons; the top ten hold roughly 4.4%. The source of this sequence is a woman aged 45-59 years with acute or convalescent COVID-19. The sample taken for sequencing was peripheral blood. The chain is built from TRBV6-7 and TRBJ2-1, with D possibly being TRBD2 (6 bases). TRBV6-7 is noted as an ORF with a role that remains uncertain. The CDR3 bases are TGTGCCAGCAGTTACCCCCCCCGGGAGAATGAGCAGTTCTTC. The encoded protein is CASSYPPRENEQFF.